These 4 T cell receptor beta chains were all obtained from the same sample, sequenced in a study of liver allograft versus peripheral blood T cells. Background on the study: Comparing T cell receptor repertoires in transplanted livers with those in recipients' peripheral blood was part of the design.

TCRdb ran MiXCR on the reads and lists one entry per CDR3 protein. In the table there are about 8,400 distinct CDR3 sequences, about a sixth of which are singletons. These receptor sequences come from a human patient who had a liver transplant. Part of the T cell pool may stem from the graft donor.

V gene TRBV20-1 combines with J gene TRBJ1-1, with D possibly matching TRBD1 (5 bases). Germline lookup yields CDR1 DFQATT and CDR2 SNEGSKA (reference sequence). The CDR3 runs 13 residues. V lost 3 bases, J lost 1 base, and 9 bases lay in between. CDR3 region: CSASQTANTEAFF. The CDR3, as DNA: TGCAGTGCTAGTCAGACAGCGAACACTGAAGCTTTCTTT.

This clonotype was picked up many times. The chain carries TRBV7-2 and TRBJ2-3, with D possibly being TRBD1 or TRBD2 (5 bases each). CDR1 is SGHTA, CDR2 FQGNSA, per germline. With 0 bases removed from V and 6 bases from J, the gap between germline ends came to 16 bases. The CDR3 sequence is 16 residues long. CDR3 sequence: CASSLAGTKAGDTQYF. The CDR3 region has the DNA TGTGCCAGCAGCTTAGCGGGGACCAAGGCTGGGGATACGCAGTATTTT. The variable domain in full, completed from reference TRBV7-2 and TRBJ2-3, reads GAGVSQSPSNKVTEKGKDVELRCDPISGHTALYWYRQSLGQGLEFLIYFQGNSAPDKSGLPSDRFSAERTGGSVSTLTIQRTQQEDSAVYLCASSLAGTKAGDTQYFGPGTRLTVL.

By its share, this clonotype is large. The rearrangement links TRBV28 to TRBJ2-1; 11 nucleotides align to TRBD2. Germline V gives CDR1 MDHEN, CDR2 SYDVKM. This CDR3 contains 15 residues. Losses at the gene ends were 6 bases for V and 8 bases for J; bases not matched to a gene: 9. DNA of the CDR3: TGTGCCAGCAGCTCCACTAGCGGGGGAAAACATGAGCAGTTCTTC. It encodes CASSSTSGGKHEQFF.

The table lists this clonotype with many counts. The CDR3 DNA reads as TGTGCCATCAGTCCGTTGGGAAGGACAGGAATGAACACTGAAGCTTTCTTT. It encodes CAISPLGRTGMNTEAFF. The chain recombines TRBV10-3 with TRBJ1-1; 7 nucleotides agree with TRBD1. CDR1 is ENHRY and CDR2 is SYGVKD in the germline V gene. The J segment lost 0 bases and the V segment lost 5 bases, leaving 12 bases of the junction unmatched. The CDR3 has 17 amino acids.